Presented here are 16 T cell receptor beta chains from one specimen sequenced in a study of T cells in Graves' hyperthyroidism and ophthalmopathy. Amplification yielded TCR beta CDR3 regions, with RNA transcripts as the source. In the first-round RT-PCR of the TCR CDR3, the HTBI primer set was used. From the multiplex PCR reads, TCRdb called clonotypes with MiXCR, one entry per CDR3 protein. The sample shows about 350,000 distinct CDR3 sequences, 15% to 20% of them seen only once. Sequencing was performed on blood. The receptor set was obtained from a woman aged 40 to 50 with Graves' ophthalmopathy.

This clonotype was seen ten or more times. This chain connects TRBV3-1 to TRBJ2-7; 13 positions match TRBD2. The CDR3 consists of 16 residues. The V gene end was trimmed by 2 bases and the J gene end by 3 bases; junction bases not matched to a gene: 4. Germline V gene data show CDR1 as LGHDT and CDR2 as YNNKEL (reference sequence). The CDR3 loop is CASSQSGTSGNYEQYF. The CDR3 DNA reads as TGTGCCAGCAGCCAATCCGGGACTAGCGGGAACTACGAGCAGTACTTC.

The CDR3 bases are TGTGCCACCCGCGCGACAGATAACTATGGCTACACCTTC. The encoded protein is CATRATDNYGYTF. This chain uses TRBV12-3 or TRBV12-4 with TRBJ1-2; D perhaps matches TRBD1 (5 bases). V lost 10 bases and J lost 1, with 13 bases in between. The length of the CDR3 is 13 residues.

The sample holds many counts of this clonotype. The chain joins TRBV20-1 to TRBJ2-6; D is unresolved. The length of the CDR3 is 13 residues. The germline gives CDR1 DFQATT, CDR2 SNEGSKA (reference sequence). V was pared by 6 bases and J by 0 bases, with 6 bases between. The CDR3 sequence is CSARSSGANVLTF. CDR3 DNA: TGCAGTGCCAGGAGCTCTGGGGCCAACGTCCTGACTTTC.

This clonotype was picked up many times. The J gene is TRBJ2-7, the V gene TRBV29-1; tentative D call: TRBD2 (5 bases). CDR1 and CDR2 (germline): SQVTM, ANQGSEA. Trimming cost V 3 bases and J 2 bases, with 11 bases left between them. The CDR3 extends over 13 amino acids. The CDR3 DNA reads as TGCAGCGTTGAGACGGGGAACACCTACGAGCAGTACTTC. Its translation: CSVETGNTYEQYF.

This clonotype occurred many times. A much larger clone differs from this one at a single base, so this may be a read error. The CDR3 DNA follows: TGTGCCAGCAGCCCAGGACCGCGGTATAGCTACACCTTC. Its protein product is CASSPGPRYSYTF. V usage is TRBV7-6 and J usage is TRBJ1-2; D is undetermined. The V gene lost 5 bases and the J gene lost 9 bases, with 16 bases spanning the gap. The CDR3 extends over 13 amino acids. Per the germline V gene, CDR1 is SGHVS and CDR2 is FNYEAQ.

Many counts were recorded for this clonotype. V usage is TRBV19 and J usage is TRBJ1-1, with TRBD1 as a possible D gene (5 bases). The CDR3 has 12 residues. CDR1 and CDR2 (germline): LNHDA, SQIVND (reference sequence). The germline V and J ends were trimmed by 8 bases and 5 bases, with 12 bases remaining between them. This CDR3 is CASRTRGTEAFF. The CDR3, as DNA: TGTGCCAGTCGGACAAGAGGGACTGAAGCTTTCTTT.

This clonotype was seen many times. This chain connects TRBV3-1 to TRBJ1-5; 7 bases agree with TRBD1. Germline CDR1 LGHDT, CDR2 YNNKEL (reference sequence). This CDR3 has 15 amino acids. V gave up 5 bases and J gave up 7 bases; unmatched junction bases: 11. The CDR3 nucleotides read TGTGCCAGCAGCGGCACAGGGGAAGGTGGCCAGCCCCAGCATTTT. Amino acid sequence: CASSGTGEGGQPQHF.

This clonotype was seen a handful of times. The junction departs from germline at one end; a sequencing error may be responsible. The V call is TRBV12-3 or TRBV12-4, the J call TRBJ1-3; no definite D call. The CDR3 is 15 residues long. The CDR3 coding sequence is TGTGCCAGCAGTTTAGACATCAATTCTGGAAACACCATATCTTTT. It specifies CASSLDINSGNTISF.

In this sample, this clonotype turned up many times. The chain employs TRBV28 and TRBJ2-2; no clear D gene. Trimming pared 7 bases from V and 1 base from J, leaving 4 bases between. The CDR3 length is 12 residues. CDR1 and CDR2 (germline): MDHEN, SYDVKM. CDR3 region: CASTLNTGELFF. The CDR3 DNA is TGTGCCAGCACCCTGAACACCGGGGAGCTGTTTTTT. Filled out from reference TRBV28 and TRBJ2-2, the complete variable domain reads DVKVTQSSRYLVKRTGEKVFLECVQDMDHENMFWYRQDPGLGLRLIYFSYDVKMKEKGDIPEGYSVSREKKERFSLILESASTNQTSMYLCASTLNTGELFFGEGSRLTVL.

The CDR3 sequence is CASSLEGRRTGGIYEQYF. The CDR3 DNA follows: TGTGCCAGCAGCTTAGAAGGTCGACGGACAGGGGGCATCTACGAGCAGTACTTC. The chain has TRBV11-2 and TRBJ2-7; 11 bases map to TRBD1. V was pared by 0 bases and J by 3 bases, with 10 bases of the junction left unmatched. Looked up from germline, CDR1 is SGHAT and CDR2 is FQNNGV. The CDR3 is 18 residues long. The whole variable domain, filled in from reference TRBV11-2 and TRBJ2-7, reads EAGVAQSPRYKIIEKRQSVAFWCNPISGHATLYWYQQILGQGPKLLIQFQNNGVVDDSQLPKDRFSAERLKGVDSTLKIQPAKLEDSAVYLCASSLEGRRTGGIYEQYFGPGTRLTVT.

The chain uses TRBV20-1 and TRBJ1-5, with D unresolved. In germline, CDR1 is DFQATT, CDR2 SNEGSKA (reference sequence). CDR3 length: 13 residues. Trimming stripped 6 bases from V and 3 bases from J, with 12 bases between. The DNA of the CDR3 is TGCAGTGCCATCAAAGTGGCCAATCAGCCCCAGCATTTT. It specifies CSAIKVANQPQHF.

This clonotype was recorded many times. With a much larger clone just one base away, this may be a read error. This chain connects TRBV6-2 or TRBV6-3 to TRBJ2-7; 10 nucleotides line up with TRBD2. Germline V gives CDR1 MNHEY, CDR2 SVGEGT. The trim removed 6 bases at V and 6 bases at J, leaving 11 bases unmatched. This CDR3 contains 15 residues. CDR3 DNA: TGTGCCAGCAGGATCGGGCTAGCGGGAGTGGGCGAGCAGTACTTC. Translated: CASRIGLAGVGEQYF.

Many counts were recorded for this clonotype. This chain joins TRBV28 and TRBJ1-5; D unclear. Trimming removed 5 bases from V and 6 bases from J, with 17 bases in between. Germline assignment: CDR1 MDHEN and CDR2 SYDVKM. The CDR3 contains 15 residues. The CDR3 loop is CASSPLLGRSQPQHF. The CDR3 bases are TGTGCCAGCAGTCCACTGCTGGGGAGGTCTCAGCCCCAGCATTTT.

This clonotype has only one observation. The chain carries TRBV27 and TRBJ2-2; 13 positions match TRBD2. V dropped 4 bases and J dropped 4; count of bases not matched to a gene: 9. This CDR3 has 18 amino acids. Germline CDR1 MNHEY, CDR2 SMNVEV (reference sequence). The DNA of the CDR3 is TGTGCCAGCAGTTCCAAAGGACTAGCGGGAGTGTCCACCGGGGAGCTGTTTTTT. Residues: CASSSKGLAGVSTGELFF.

The rearrangement links TRBV6-1 to TRBJ1-2; D is possibly TRBD1 (6 bases). With 7 bases removed from V and 11 bases from J, the gap between germline ends came to 20 bases. Germline-derived CDR1 and CDR2 are MNHNS and SASEGT. There are 13 residues in the CDR3. CDR3 nucleotide sequence: TGTGCCAGCACCGAACAGGGTACGGCTGGGTACACCTTC. Translation gives CASTEQGTAGYTF.

V usage is TRBV7-2 and J usage is TRBJ1-1; D is possibly TRBD1 (5 bases). The CDR3 length is 15 residues. Trimming removed 4 bases from V and 1 base from J, with 13 bases in between. Germline V CDR1 and CDR2: SGHTA, FQGNSA. In DNA, the CDR3 is TGTGCCAGCAGCTCAACTGGGGGGAGGAACACTGAAGCTTTCTTT. It codes for CASSSTGGRNTEAFF.